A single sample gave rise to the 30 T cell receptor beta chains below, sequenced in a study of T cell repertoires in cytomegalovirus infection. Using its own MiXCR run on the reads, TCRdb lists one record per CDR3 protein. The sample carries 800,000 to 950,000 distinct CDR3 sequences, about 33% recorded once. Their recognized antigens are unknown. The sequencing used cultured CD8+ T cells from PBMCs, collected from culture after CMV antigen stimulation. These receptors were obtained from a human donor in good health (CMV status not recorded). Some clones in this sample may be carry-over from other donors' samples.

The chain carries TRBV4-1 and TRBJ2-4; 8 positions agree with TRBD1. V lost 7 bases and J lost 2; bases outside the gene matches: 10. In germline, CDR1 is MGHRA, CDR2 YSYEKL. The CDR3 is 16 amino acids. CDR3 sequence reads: CASTNQGADPKNIQYF. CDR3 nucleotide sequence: TGCGCCAGCACTAATCAGGGGGCCGACCCCAAAAACATTCAGTACTTC.

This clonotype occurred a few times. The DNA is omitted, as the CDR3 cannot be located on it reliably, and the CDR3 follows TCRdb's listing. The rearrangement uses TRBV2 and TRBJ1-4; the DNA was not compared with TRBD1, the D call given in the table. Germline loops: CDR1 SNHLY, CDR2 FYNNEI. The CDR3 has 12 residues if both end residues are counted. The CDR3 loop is CASSDPFGTGIF.

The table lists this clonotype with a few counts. As DNA, the CDR3 is TGTGCCAGCAGCCAAGACTGGCAGTACAATGAGCAGTTCTTC. Translated: CASSQDWQYNEQFF. The chain joins TRBV14 to TRBJ2-1; D is undetermined. The ends were cut back, 0 bases at V and 4 bases at J, with 7 bases in the middle. The CDR3 is made up of 14 amino acids. CDR1 is SGHDN, CDR2 FVKESK, per germline.

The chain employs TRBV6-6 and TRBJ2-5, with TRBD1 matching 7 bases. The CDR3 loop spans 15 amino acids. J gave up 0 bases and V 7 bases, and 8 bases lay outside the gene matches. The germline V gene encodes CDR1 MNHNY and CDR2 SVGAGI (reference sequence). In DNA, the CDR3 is TGTGCCAGCAAAGGCCGGGACAGATACCAAGAGACCCAGTACTTC. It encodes CASKGRDRYQETQYF.

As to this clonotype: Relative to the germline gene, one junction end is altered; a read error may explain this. CDR3 in amino acids: CASRGRGDQETQYF. CDR3 nucleotide sequence: TGTGCTAGCAGAGGGCGGGGGGACCAAGAGACCCAGTACTTC. The chain recombines TRBV7-6 with TRBJ2-5, with TRBD2 matching over 8 bases. Germline CDR1 SGHVS, CDR2 FNYEAQ. CDR3 length: 14 amino acids.

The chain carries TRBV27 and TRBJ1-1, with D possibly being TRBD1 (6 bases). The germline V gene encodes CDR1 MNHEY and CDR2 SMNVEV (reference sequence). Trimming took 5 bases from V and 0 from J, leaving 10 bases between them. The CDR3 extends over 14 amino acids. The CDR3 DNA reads TGTGCCAGCAGTGCAGGGGTTTTGAACACTGAAGCTTTCTTT. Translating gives CASSAGVLNTEAFF.

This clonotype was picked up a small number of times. For the CDR3, the DNA is TGCAGCGTTGAGGAACGAGGTCGGATCACAGATACGCAGTATTTT. It encodes CSVEERGRITDTQYF. The chain recombines TRBV29-1 with TRBJ2-3; D is ambiguous. Germline lookup yields CDR1 SQVTM and CDR2 ANQGSEA. Trimming left V 3 bases short and J 2 bases short, with 15 bases between. The CDR3 has 15 amino acids.

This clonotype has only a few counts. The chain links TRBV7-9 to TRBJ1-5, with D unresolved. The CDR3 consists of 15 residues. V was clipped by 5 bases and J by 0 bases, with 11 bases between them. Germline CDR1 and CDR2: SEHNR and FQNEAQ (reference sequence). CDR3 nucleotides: TGTGCCAGCAGCCTGGAGGAATCTAGCAATCAGCCCCAGCATTTT. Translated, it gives CASSLEESSNQPQHF.

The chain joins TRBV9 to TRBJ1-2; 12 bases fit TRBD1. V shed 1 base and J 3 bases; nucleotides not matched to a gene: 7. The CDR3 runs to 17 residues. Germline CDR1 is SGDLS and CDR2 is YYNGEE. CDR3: CASSVTQGTGGHYGYTF. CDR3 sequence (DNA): TGTGCCAGCAGCGTAACGCAAGGGACAGGGGGCCACTATGGCTACACCTTC. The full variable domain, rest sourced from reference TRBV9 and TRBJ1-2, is DSGVTQTPKHLITATGQRVTLRCSPRSGDLSVYWYQQSLDQGLQFLIQYYNGEERAKGNILERFSAQQFPDLHSELNLSSLELGDSALYFCASSVTQGTGGHYGYTFGSGTRLTVV.

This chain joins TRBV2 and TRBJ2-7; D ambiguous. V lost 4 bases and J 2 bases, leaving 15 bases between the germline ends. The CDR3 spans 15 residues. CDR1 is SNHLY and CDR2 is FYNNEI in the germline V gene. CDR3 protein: CASSGFTEQAYEQYV. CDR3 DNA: TGTGCCAGCAGTGGATTTACAGAGCAAGCCTACGAGCAGTACGTC.

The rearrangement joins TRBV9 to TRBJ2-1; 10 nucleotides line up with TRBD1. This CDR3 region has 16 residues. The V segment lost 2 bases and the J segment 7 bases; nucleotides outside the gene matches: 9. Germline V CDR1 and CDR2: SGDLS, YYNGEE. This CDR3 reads CASSVTGTGVLNEQFF. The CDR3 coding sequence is TGTGCCAGCAGCGTGACCGGGACAGGGGTATTAAATGAGCAGTTCTTC. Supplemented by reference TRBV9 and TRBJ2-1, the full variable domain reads DSGVTQTPKHLITATGQRVTLRCSPRSGDLSVYWYQQSLDQGLQFLIQYYNGEERAKGNILERFSAQQFPDLHSELNLSSLELGDSALYFCASSVTGTGVLNEQFFGPGTRLTVL.

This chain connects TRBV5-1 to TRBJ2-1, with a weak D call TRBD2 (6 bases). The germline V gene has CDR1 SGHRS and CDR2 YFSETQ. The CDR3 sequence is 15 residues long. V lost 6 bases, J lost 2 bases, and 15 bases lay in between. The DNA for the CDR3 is TGCGCCAGCAACCCTGGGGACTGGACCTACAATGAGCAGTTCTTC. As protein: CASNPGDWTYNEQFF.

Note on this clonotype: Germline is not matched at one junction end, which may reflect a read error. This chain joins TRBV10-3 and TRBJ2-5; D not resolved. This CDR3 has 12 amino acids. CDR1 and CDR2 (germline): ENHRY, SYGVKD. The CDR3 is CVISVDQETQYF. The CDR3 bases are TGTGTCATCAGTGTCGATCAAGAGACCCAGTACTTC.

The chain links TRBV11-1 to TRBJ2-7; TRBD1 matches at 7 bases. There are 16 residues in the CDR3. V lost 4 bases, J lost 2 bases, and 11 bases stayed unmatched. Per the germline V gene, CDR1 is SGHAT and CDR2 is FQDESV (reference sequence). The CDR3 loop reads CASSYNSRGGTYEQYF. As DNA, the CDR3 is TGTGCCAGCAGCTACAATTCAAGAGGGGGCACCTACGAGCAGTACTTC.

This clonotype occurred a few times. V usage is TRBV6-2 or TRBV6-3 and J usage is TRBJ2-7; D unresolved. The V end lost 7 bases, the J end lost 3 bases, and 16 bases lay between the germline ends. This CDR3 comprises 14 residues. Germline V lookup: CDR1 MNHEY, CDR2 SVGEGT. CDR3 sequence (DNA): TGTGCCAGCACAGGCTCCGGGTTTAGCTACGAGCAGTACTTC. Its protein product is CASTGSGFSYEQYF.

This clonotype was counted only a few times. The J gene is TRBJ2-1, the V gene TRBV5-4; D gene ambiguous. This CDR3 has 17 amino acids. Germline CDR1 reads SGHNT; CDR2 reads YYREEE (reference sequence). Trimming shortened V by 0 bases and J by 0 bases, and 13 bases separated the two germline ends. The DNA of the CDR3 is TGTGCCAGCAGCTTGGGTTCGGGTCCGAGCTCCTACAATGAGCAGTTCTTC. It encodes CASSLGSGPSSYNEQFF.

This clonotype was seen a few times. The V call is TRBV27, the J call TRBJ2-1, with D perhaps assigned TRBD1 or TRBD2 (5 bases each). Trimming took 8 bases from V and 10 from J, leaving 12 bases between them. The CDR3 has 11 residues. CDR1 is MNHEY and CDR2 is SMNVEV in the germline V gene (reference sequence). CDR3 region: CASLSWDEQFF. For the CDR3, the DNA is TGTGCCAGCCTTTCCTGGGACGAGCAGTTCTTC.

In DNA form, the CDR3 reads TGCAGTGCTAGAGCCCGTAGAGGAAACTATGGCTACACCTTC. It translates to CSARARRGNYGYTF. The chain uses TRBV20-1 and TRBJ1-2, with D unclear. This CDR3 spans 14 amino acids. V dropped 1 base and J dropped 2 bases, with 11 bases sitting between them. Germline V gene sequence: CDR1 DFQATT, CDR2 SNEGSKA (reference sequence).

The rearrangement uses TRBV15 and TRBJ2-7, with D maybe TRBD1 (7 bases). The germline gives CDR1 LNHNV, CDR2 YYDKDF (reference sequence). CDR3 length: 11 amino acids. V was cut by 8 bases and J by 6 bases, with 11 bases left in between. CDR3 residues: CATGGTVEQYF. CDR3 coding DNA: TGTGCCACCGGCGGGACAGTCGAGCAGTACTTC.

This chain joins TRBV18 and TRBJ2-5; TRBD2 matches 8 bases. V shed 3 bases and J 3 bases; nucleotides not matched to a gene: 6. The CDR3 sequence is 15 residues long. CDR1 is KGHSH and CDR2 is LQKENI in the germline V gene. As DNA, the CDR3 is TGTGCCAGCTCACCGGCTAGCGGGCCCGAAGAGACCCAGTACTTC. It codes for CASSPASGPEETQYF.

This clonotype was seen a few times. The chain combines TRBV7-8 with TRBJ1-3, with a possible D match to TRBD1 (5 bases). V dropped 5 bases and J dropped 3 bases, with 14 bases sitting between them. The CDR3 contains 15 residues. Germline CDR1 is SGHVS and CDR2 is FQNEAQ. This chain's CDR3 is CASSGTGGIGNTIYF. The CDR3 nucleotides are TGTGCCAGCAGCGGGACGGGGGGAATTGGAAACACCATATATTTT.

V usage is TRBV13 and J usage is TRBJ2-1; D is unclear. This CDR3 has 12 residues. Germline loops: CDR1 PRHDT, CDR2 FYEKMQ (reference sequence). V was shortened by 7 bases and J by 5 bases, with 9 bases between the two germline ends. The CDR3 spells CASTSVNNEQFF. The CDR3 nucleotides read TGTGCCAGCACAAGCGTTAACAATGAGCAGTTCTTC.

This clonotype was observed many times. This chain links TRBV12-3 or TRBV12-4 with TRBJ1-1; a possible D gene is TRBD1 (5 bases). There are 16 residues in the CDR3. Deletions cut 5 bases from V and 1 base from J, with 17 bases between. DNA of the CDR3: TGTGCCAGCAGTCCGGGACTATTTTTTGGGAACACTGAAGCTTTCTTT. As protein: CASSPGLFFGNTEAFF.

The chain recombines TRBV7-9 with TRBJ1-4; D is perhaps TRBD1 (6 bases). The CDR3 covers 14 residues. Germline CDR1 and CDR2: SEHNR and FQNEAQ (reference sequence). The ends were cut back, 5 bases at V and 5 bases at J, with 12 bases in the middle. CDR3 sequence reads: CASSRRDTNEKLFF. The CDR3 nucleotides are TGTGCCAGCAGCCGCCGGGACACCAATGAAAAACTGTTTTTT.

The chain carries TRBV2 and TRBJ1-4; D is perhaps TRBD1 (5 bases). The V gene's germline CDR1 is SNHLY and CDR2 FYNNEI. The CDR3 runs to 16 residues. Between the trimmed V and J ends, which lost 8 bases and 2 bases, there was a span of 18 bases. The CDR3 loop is CASLGRSGATNEKLFF. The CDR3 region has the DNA TGTGCCAGCCTCGGTCGCTCCGGGGCGACTAATGAAAAACTGTTTTTT.

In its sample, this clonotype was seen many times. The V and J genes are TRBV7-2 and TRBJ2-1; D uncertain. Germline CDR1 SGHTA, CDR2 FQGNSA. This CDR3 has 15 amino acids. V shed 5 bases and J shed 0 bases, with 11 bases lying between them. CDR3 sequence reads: CASSHITVSYNEQFF. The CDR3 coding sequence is TGTGCCAGCAGCCATATTACAGTCTCCTACAATGAGCAGTTCTTC. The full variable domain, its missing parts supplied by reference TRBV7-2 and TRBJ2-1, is GAGVSQSPSNKVTEKGKDVELRCDPISGHTALYWYRQSLGQGLEFLIYFQGNSAPDKSGLPSDRFSAERTGGSVSTLTIQRTQQEDSAVYLCASSHITVSYNEQFFGPGTRLTVL.

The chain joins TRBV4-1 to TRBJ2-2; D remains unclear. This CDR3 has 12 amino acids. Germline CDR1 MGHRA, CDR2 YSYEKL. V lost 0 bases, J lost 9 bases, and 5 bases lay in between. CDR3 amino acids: CASSQEGWELFF. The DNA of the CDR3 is TGCGCCAGCAGCCAAGAGGGTTGGGAGCTGTTTTTT.

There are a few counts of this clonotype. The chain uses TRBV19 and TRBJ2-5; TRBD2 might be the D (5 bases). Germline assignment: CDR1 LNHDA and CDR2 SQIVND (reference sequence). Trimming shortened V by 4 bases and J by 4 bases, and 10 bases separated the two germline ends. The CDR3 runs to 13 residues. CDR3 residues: CASSKLEGETQYF. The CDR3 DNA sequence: TGTGCCAGTAGTAAACTAGAAGGAGAGACCCAGTACTTC.

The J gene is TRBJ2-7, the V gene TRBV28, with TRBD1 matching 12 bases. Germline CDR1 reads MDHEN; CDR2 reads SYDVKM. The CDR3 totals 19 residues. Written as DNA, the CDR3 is TGTGCCAACAGTTTAGGGGGGGACAGGGGGCGAGGAAATTCCTACGAGCAGTACGTC. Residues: CANSLGGDRGRGNSYEQYV.

CDR3 sequence (DNA): TGTGCCATCAGTGCGGCGGGAACTCTTAGGAACGAGCAGTACGTC. Its translation is CAISAAGTLRNEQYV. J is TRBJ2-7 and V is TRBV10-3; the D gene is possibly TRBD2 (6 bases). Trimming removed 4 bases from V and 5 bases from J, with 18 bases in between. Germline assignment: CDR1 ENHRY and CDR2 SYGVKD. The length of the CDR3 is 15 residues.